A selection of T cell receptor beta chains follows, all from one sample in a study of control samples from healthy donors and cancer patients. Clones were sequenced by immunoSEQ multiplex PCR, and TCRdb holds only the in-frame ones, with some missing. The sample has 400,000 to 450,000 clones, approximately 90% seen once; the top ten hold around 6.4%. The specimen was PBMCs. The source is a man aged 35-49 years with head and neck cancer. Each CDR3 is given without its conserved first and last residue. Clone size is not always given. Where it is, it says once, few, many or a class for expanded clones.

size,V,CDR3
NA,TRBV12-1,ASSFASGDIYGYT
NA,TRBV28,ASTAQIPGNTIY
NA,TRBV18,ASSPGQGGYGYT
once,TRBV7-9,ASSLLLRTEGRYEQY
NA,TRBV6-5,ASPWPGDGFTEAF
NA,TRBV27,ASSYDRSSYEQY
few,TRBV29-1,SVLQGLNSYEQY
NA,TRBV6-6,ASSYSNEQF
NA,TRBV7-9,ASSLLRTSYEQY
NA,TRBV28,ASRPPNYGYT
NA,TRBV6-4,ASSQGSGGTEAF
NA,TRBV28,ASSRAILAGGGRGELF
NA,TRBV13,ASSVGLAGGGNEQY
NA,TRBV11-2,ASSLGKAGPNTEAF
NA,TRBV6-2/TRBV6-3,ASSYSPNQPQH
NA,TRBV29-1,SVVLAGVSMALGEQF
NA,TRBV5-1,ASSLPGQTYEQY
few,TRBV30,ASRKGAGREQY
NA,TRBV4-1,ASSQLGARQF
NA,TRBV5-8,ASSLENTIY
NA,TRBV12-3/TRBV12-4,ASSFGNEQF
NA,TRBV2,ASSDRPQGTGTEAF
NA,TRBV3-1/TRBV3-2,ASSQNTGAAQETQY
NA,TRBV6-5,ASRNRGQGNQPQH
NA,TRBV3-1/TRBV3-2,ASSQDPGRNEQF
NA,TRBV5-1,ASSFELNYGYT
NA,TRBV28,ASSQGTYNSPLH
NA,TRBV5-1,ASSFSGESDTQY
NA,TRBV28,ASSLGSGFNTGELF
NA,TRBV7-3,ASSLRDNYNEQF
NA,TRBV5-4,ASSVGTSGPWNTGELF
NA,TRBV28,ASSLETGHGGYT
NA,TRBV30,AWSVGTGGYEQY
NA,TRBV27,ASSLHSYEQY
NA,TRBV5-1,ASSSTGLSSYEQY
NA,TRBV29-1,SVEGGRGQDTQY
NA,TRBV28,ASSTGFHEQF
NA,TRBV28,ASSNRVAPFLTSYNEQF
NA,TRBV5-4,ASSLRTGGDRKLF
once,TRBV3-1/TRBV3-2,ASSQETTSNYGYT
NA,TRBV28,ASFPRGRGYEQY
NA,TRBV7-7,ASSFFSGGGTGELF
few,TRBV5-1,ASSLGTGGSPLH
NA,TRBV7-2,ASSLGPGRGGPDTQY
NA,TRBV12-3/TRBV12-4,ASSLEGYEQY
NA,TRBV29-1,SVEKGGGYT
NA,TRBV3-1/TRBV3-2,ASSQGGAGNQPQH
NA,TRBV7-2,ASSLADEQY
NA,TRBV28,ASSFFGNSPLH
NA,TRBV2,AGRPGASGIDTQY
NA,TRBV24-1,ATSDLTTRGSTDTQY
NA,TRBV30,AYVSGAYEQY
once,TRBV18,ASSPGLDEKLF
NA,TRBV9,ASSAGTAEIYGYT
NA,TRBV5-4,ASSPYEAGRSGNTIY